A single sample is the source of the 30 T cell receptor beta chains below, sequenced in a study of T cell responses to AZD1222 COVID-19 vaccine. Clones were sequenced by immunoSEQ multiplex PCR, and TCRdb holds only the in-frame ones, with some missing. The data contain fewer than 150,000 clones, roughly nine tenths of them singletons. Here the sequenced sample was peripheral blood, taken 28 days after the second AZD1222 dose. The receptors come from an adult who received the AZD1222 COVID-19 vaccine.

This clone appeared once. This chain uses TRBV19 with TRBJ2-2; D unresolved. V shed 5 bases and J shed 1 base, with 8 bases lying between them. The CDR3 length is 14 residues. Germline V gene lookup returns CDR1 LNHDA and CDR2 SQIVND (reference sequence). The CDR3 region is CASSFRVNTGELFF. CDR3 nucleotides: TGTGCCAGTAGTTTCCGGGTGAACACCGGGGAGCTGTTTTTT. Filled out from reference TRBV19 and TRBJ2-2, the complete variable domain reads DGGITQSPKYLFRKEGQNVTLSCEQNLNHDAMYWYRQDPGQGLRLIYYSQIVNDFQKGDIAEGYSVSREKKESFPLTVTSAQKNPTAFYLCASSFRVNTGELFFGEGSRLTVL.

The chain has TRBV28 and TRBJ1-2; D perhaps matches TRBD1 (5 bases). V dropped 7 bases and J dropped 1 base, with 13 bases sitting between them. The CDR3 contains 14 residues. Germline V lookup: CDR1 MDHEN, CDR2 SYDVKM. The CDR3 sequence: CASIRGGVNYGYTF. The CDR3 region has the DNA TGTGCCAGCATCAGAGGAGGGGTTAACTATGGCTACACCTTC.

Details on this clone: The same CDR3 arises from other DNA sequences in this sample as well. This chain joins TRBV6-5 and TRBJ1-1, with a tentative D call TRBD1 (5 bases). The CDR3 loop spans 14 amino acids. The germline gives CDR1 MNHEY, CDR2 SVGAGI. Trimming shortened V by 2 bases and J by 2 bases, and 9 bases separated the two germline ends. The CDR3, as DNA: TGTGCCAGCAGTTACCTTCAGGGAAACACTGAAGCTTTCTTT. It is translated as CASSYLQGNTEAFF.

V gene TRBV19 combines with J gene TRBJ2-3, with 7 bases aligning to TRBD1. After removal of 10 bases from V and 0 bases from J, the junction contained 10 bases not matched to a gene. The CDR3 has 15 amino acids. Germline CDR1 and CDR2: LNHDA and SQIVND (reference sequence). The CDR3 region has the DNA TGTGCCACCGGGGTGTGGGACAGTAGCACAGATACGCAGTATTTT. Protein sequence: CATGVWDSSTDTQYF.

The rearrangement links TRBV30 to TRBJ1-3; D is possibly TRBD1 (5 bases). Germline V gene lookup returns CDR1 GTSNPN and CDR2 SVGIG (reference sequence). Trimming removed 3 bases from V and 0 bases from J, with 9 bases in between. The CDR3 sequence is 14 residues long. CDR3 in amino acids: CAWRRDRSGNTIYF. For the CDR3, the DNA is TGTGCCTGGAGGAGGGACCGCTCTGGAAACACCATATATTTT.

The V and J genes are TRBV7-9 and TRBJ2-7; TRBD2 is a possible D gene (6 bases). Between the trimmed V and J ends, which lost 5 bases and 2 bases, there was a span of 13 bases. The CDR3 contains 14 residues. Looked up from germline, CDR1 is SEHNR and CDR2 is FQNEAQ (reference sequence). CDR3 sequence (DNA): TGTGCCAGCAGCGGGGGACTGCCCCCCTACGAGCAGTACTTC. Its protein product is CASSGGLPPYEQYF.

The J gene is TRBJ2-1, the V gene TRBV19; D is uncertain. V was clipped by 1 base and J by 6 bases, with 4 bases between them. Per the germline V gene, CDR1 is LNHDA and CDR2 is SQIVND (reference sequence). There are 12 residues in the CDR3. The CDR3, as DNA: TGTGCCAGTAGTATAGGGGTCAATGAGCAGTTCTTC. Its protein is CASSIGVNEQFF.

This clone was observed a single time. The V call is TRBV27, the J call TRBJ2-2; 11 bases match TRBD2. J was trimmed by 7 bases and V by 6 bases; bases with no gene match: 4. The CDR3 spans 14 residues. Germline CDR1 and CDR2: MNHEY and SMNVEV (reference sequence). The CDR3 nucleotides are TGTGCCAGCAGCGTACTAGCGGGGGACGGGGAGCTGTTTTTT. It codes for CASSVLAGDGELFF.

The V and J genes are TRBV11-2 and TRBJ2-3; D may match TRBD1 or TRBD2 (6 bases each). In germline, CDR1 is SGHAT, CDR2 FQNNGV. Trimming shortened V by 5 bases and J by 4 bases, and 16 bases separated the two germline ends. The CDR3 sequence is 15 residues long. This CDR3 reads CASSPPGATSDTQYF. The CDR3 DNA sequence: TGTGCCAGCAGCCCTCCGGGGGCCACTTCAGATACGCAGTATTTT. Supplemented by reference TRBV11-2 and TRBJ2-3, the full variable domain reads EAGVAQSPRYKIIEKRQSVAFWCNPISGHATLYWYQQILGQGPKLLIQFQNNGVVDDSQLPKDRFSAERLKGVDSTLKIQPAKLEDSAVYLCASSPPGATSDTQYFGPGTRLTVL.

The chain joins TRBV7-3 to TRBJ2-3; 9 bases agree with TRBD2. Germline assignment: CDR1 SGHTA and CDR2 FQGTGA. V gave up 4 bases and J gave up 2 bases; unmatched junction bases: 7. The CDR3 contains 16 residues. CDR3 in DNA: TGTGCCAGCAGCTCCGGGACTAGCAGAGACACAGATACGCAGTATTTT. Its translation: CASSSGTSRDTDTQYF. The whole variable domain, remainder taken from reference TRBV7-3 and TRBJ2-3, is GAGVSQTPSNKVTEKGKYVELRCDPISGHTALYWYRQSLGQGPEFLIYFQGTGAADDSGLPNDRFFAVRPEGSVSTLKIQRTERGDSAVYLCASSSGTSRDTDTQYFGPGTRLTVL.

The chain has TRBV11-3 and TRBJ1-1; D is uncertain. The V gene's germline CDR1 is SGHNT and CDR2 YENEEA. Trimming pared 0 bases from V and 3 bases from J, leaving 23 bases between. CDR3 length equals 19 residues. The CDR3 loop is CASSLDPLLDTRPDTEAFF. In DNA form, the CDR3 reads TGTGCCAGCAGCTTAGACCCGTTGCTGGATACACGACCCGACACTGAAGCTTTCTTT.

This clone turned up a few times. V and J are TRBV3-1 (or the pseudogene TRBV3-2) and TRBJ2-1; 12 nucleotides line up with TRBD2. This CDR3 has 17 residues. From germline, CDR1 is LGHDT and CDR2 YNNKEL (reference sequence). The J segment lost 2 bases and the V segment lost 1 base, leaving 3 bases of the junction unmatched. CDR3 nucleotides: TGTGCCAGCAGCCAAGGGACTAGCGGGACTGCCTACAATGAGCAGTTCTTC. Translated, it gives CASSQGTSGTAYNEQFF.

The chain carries TRBV6-5 and TRBJ1-2, with TRBD1 matching over 9 bases. The V gene end was trimmed by 6 bases and the J gene end by 2 bases; junction bases not matched to a gene: 4. Germline CDR1 and CDR2: MNHEY and SVGAGI. CDR3 length: 14 amino acids. The CDR3 nucleotides read TGTGCCAGCAGCGCACAGGGGGCAAACTATGGCTACACCTTC. Residues: CASSAQGANYGYTF.

V and J are TRBV14 and TRBJ1-4; D is unresolved. The V gene's germline CDR1 is SGHDN and CDR2 FVKESK. Trimming took off 1 base at V and 0 bases at J, with 6 bases between the two ends. The CDR3 sequence is 15 residues long. This chain's CDR3 is CASSQVDATNEKLFF. The CDR3, as DNA: TGTGCCAGCAGCCAAGTTGATGCAACTAATGAAAAACTGTTTTTT.

The chain joins TRBV28 to TRBJ1-5; TRBD1 aligns across 9 bases. The CDR3 is 15 amino acids. Trimming cost V 6 bases and J 3 bases; bases outside gene matches: 6. CDR1 and CDR2 from the germline V gene are MDHEN and SYDVKM. The CDR3 sequence: CASRGQGYNNQPQHF. The CDR3 DNA is TGTGCCAGCAGGGGACAGGGATATAACAATCAGCCCCAGCATTTT.

The chain is built from TRBV29-1 and TRBJ2-3, with D perhaps TRBD2 (5 bases). Germline V gives CDR1 SQVTM, CDR2 ANQGSEA. The CDR3 spans 16 residues. Trimming removed 0 bases at V and 5 bases at J, with 18 bases between. The CDR3 nucleotides are TGCAGCGTTGAAGATCGTTGGGAGATAAACCTAGATACGCAGTATTTT. It encodes CSVEDRWEINLDTQYF.

The chain joins TRBV6-2 or TRBV6-3 to TRBJ1-2; 9 nucleotides line up with TRBD1. With 5 bases clipped from V and 5 bases from J, the junction kept 12 bases outside the gene matches. The CDR3 runs to 16 residues. Germline CDR1 is MNHEY and CDR2 is SVGEGT. Written as DNA, the CDR3 is TGTGCCAGCAGTCCCCGTCCGGGACAGGGCCATTATGGCTACACCTTC. Its translation is CASSPRPGQGHYGYTF.

V gene TRBV7-2 combines with J gene TRBJ1-2; D is ambiguous. The CDR3 is made up of 16 amino acids. With 0 bases removed from V and 4 bases from J, the gap between germline ends came to 15 bases. Germline V lookup: CDR1 SGHTA, CDR2 FQGNSA. CDR3 bases: TGTGCCAGCAGCTTAGCGTCGGTGAGGCTACTCTATGGCTACACCTTC. Residues: CASSLASVRLLYGYTF.

This chain joins TRBV28 and TRBJ2-7, with TRBD1 matching 10 bases. This CDR3 has 16 amino acids. CDR1 and CDR2 from the germline V gene are MDHEN and SYDVKM. J was trimmed by 6 bases and V by 7 bases; bases with no gene match: 15. In nucleotides, the CDR3 is TGTGCCAGCACCACGGGACAGGGGCTCCCTTTGGGCGAGCAGTACGTC. It codes for CASTTGQGLPLGEQYV.

The chain recombines TRBV5-8 with TRBJ2-2; no clear D. The V and J ends lost 3 bases and 0 bases respectively, with 9 bases between them. From germline, CDR1 is SGHTS and CDR2 YDEGEE. The CDR3 contains 15 residues. As DNA, the CDR3 is TGTGCCAGCAGCTCCTGGACGGCGAACACCGGGGAGCTGTTTTTT. It codes for CASSSWTANTGELFF.

The chain joins TRBV28 to TRBJ1-5; TRBD1 matches at 10 bases. Trimming cost V 6 bases and J 5 bases; bases outside gene matches: 7. Germline V gives CDR1 MDHEN, CDR2 SYDVKM. CDR3 length equals 15 residues. CDR3: CASSPGTGVDQPQHF. For the CDR3, the DNA is TGTGCCAGCAGCCCAGGGACAGGGGTTGATCAGCCCCAGCATTTT.

The chain combines TRBV3-1 (or the pseudogene TRBV3-2) with TRBJ1-5; the D is unclear. The CDR3 length is 12 residues. Trimming pared 3 bases from V and 3 bases from J, leaving 3 bases between. Germline V gene lookup returns CDR1 LGHDT and CDR2 YNNKEL (reference sequence). The chain's CDR3 is CASSQDNQPQHF. CDR3 DNA sequence: TGTGCCAGCAGCCAGGACAATCAGCCCCAGCATTTT.

J is TRBJ1-4 and V is TRBV6-5; D remains ambiguous. Germline V CDR1 and CDR2: MNHEY, SVGAGI. Trimming took off 8 bases at V and 5 bases at J, with 12 bases between the two ends. The CDR3 length is 13 residues. The CDR3 DNA reads as TGTGCCAGCGGGAACAGTGCGAATGAAAAACTGTTTTTT. It specifies CASGNSANEKLFF.

The J gene is TRBJ2-5, the V gene TRBV4-3; 10 bases align to TRBD2. CDR1 and CDR2 from the germline V gene are LGHNA and YSLEER. This CDR3 spans 15 amino acids. Trimming at V came to 3 bases and at J to 5 bases, leaving 6 bases not matched to a gene. CDR3 nucleotides: TGCGCCAGCAGCCAGAGCGGGGGGGCCGGGGAGACCCAGTACTTC. Encoded protein: CASSQSGGAGETQYF.

This clone was counted once. This sequence joins TRBV24-1 and TRBJ1-5; D uncertain. The CDR3 has 13 residues. Germline lookup yields CDR1 KGHDR and CDR2 SFDVKD. V was shortened by 3 bases and J by 2 bases, with 4 bases between the two germline ends. CDR3 region: CATSDDGNQPQHF. Written as DNA, the CDR3 is TGTGCCACCAGTGATGACGGCAATCAGCCCCAGCATTTT.

This chain links TRBV15 with TRBJ1-2, with 8 positions matching TRBD1. The J segment lost 5 bases and the V segment lost 4 bases, leaving 6 bases of the junction unmatched. Germline lookup yields CDR1 LNHNV and CDR2 YYDKDF (reference sequence). This CDR3 has 14 residues. The CDR3 sequence is CATSIDRGGYGYTF. The CDR3 bases are TGTGCCACCAGCATCGACAGGGGAGGATATGGCTACACCTTC.

The genes are TRBV12-3 or TRBV12-4 and TRBJ1-4, with D uncertain. With 2 bases removed from V and 12 bases from J, the gap between germline ends came to 13 bases. This CDR3 has 13 amino acids. CDR3 sequence (DNA): TGTGCCAGCAGTTTATCGGGCGCTTCGGAACTGTTTTTT. This codes for CASSLSGASELFF.

V gene TRBV24-1 combines with J gene TRBJ2-1; the D gene could be TRBD1 or TRBD2 (8 bases each). Trimming left V 3 bases short and J 6 bases short, with 17 bases between. Germline loops: CDR1 KGHDR, CDR2 SFDVKD. The CDR3 is made up of 16 amino acids. This chain's CDR3 is CATSDPGGAGGNEQFF. CDR3 DNA sequence: TGTGCCACCAGTGATCCAGGGGGCGCGGGGGGCAATGAGCAGTTCTTC.

The rearrangement uses TRBV2 and TRBJ1-2, with a tentative D call TRBD1 (5 bases). Germline V gives CDR1 SNHLY, CDR2 FYNNEI. V was cut by 1 base and J by 10 bases, with 16 bases left in between. The CDR3 contains 14 residues. DNA of the CDR3: TGTGCCAGCAGTGAAGGAGGCCAGGGTAGAGCCTACACCTTC. It yields the protein CASSEGGQGRAYTF.

The CDR3 DNA reads TGTGCCATCAGTCGGACTAGCGGGGACGAAAACATTCAGTACTTC. Its translation is CAISRTSGDENIQYF. The chain couples TRBV10-3 to TRBJ2-4; 12 bases line up with TRBD2. Germline-derived CDR1 and CDR2 are ENHRY and SYGVKD. The CDR3 extends over 15 amino acids. V dropped 5 bases and J dropped 5; count of bases not matched to a gene: 4.